The 31 T cell receptor beta chains listed next were all sequenced from one sample in a study of a mutant IDH1 vaccine in newly diagnosed glioma. Their antigens remain unidentified. Clones were read by immunoSEQ multiplex PCR, and TCRdb kept only the in-frame ones, dropping some. Among 38,000 or so clones listed, 75% to 85% were seen once. Stated time point: week 11, during vaccination. Every vaccine dose comprised 300 ug of mutant IDH1 20-mer peptide plus topical imiquimod. The source material was peripheral blood mononuclear cells (PBMCs), sampled from a glioma patient whose treatment included an IDH1 peptide vaccine. These receptors originate from a woman in her thirties with glioma. Some clones in this sample may be carry-over from other donors' samples.

The gene calls are TRBV15 and TRBJ2-7; TRBD1 agrees at 8 bases. The length of the CDR3 is 15 residues. Losses at the gene ends were 1 base for V and 5 bases for J; bases not matched to a gene: 7. CDR1 is LNHNV, CDR2 YYDKDF, per germline (reference sequence). For the CDR3, the DNA is TGTGCCACCAGCAGAGTCCAGCAGGGGGCCCACGAGCAGTACTTC. Its protein is CATSRVQQGAHEQYF.

This clone was seen only a few times. The chain recombines TRBV5-4 with TRBJ1-5; 9 bases line up with TRBD1. The V segment lost 4 bases and the J segment 2 bases; nucleotides outside the gene matches: 4. This CDR3 is 15 amino acids long. Per the germline V gene, CDR1 is SGHNT and CDR2 is YYREEE (reference sequence). The DNA for the CDR3 is TGTGCCAGCAGCCAGGGACAGGGACGCAATCAGCCCCAGCATTTT. As protein: CASSQGQGRNQPQHF.

This chain links TRBV6-4 with TRBJ2-7, with 11 bases lining up with TRBD2. CDR1 is MRHNA and CDR2 is SNTAGT in the germline V gene. This CDR3 is built from 14 residues. The trim removed 6 bases at V and 3 bases at J, leaving 4 bases unmatched. The chain's CDR3 is CASSIGTSGYEQYF. In DNA form, the CDR3 reads TGTGCCAGCAGCATAGGGACTAGCGGCTACGAGCAGTACTTC.

This clone was counted only a few times. This sequence joins TRBV7-9 and TRBJ1-1; unclear D gene. V dropped 3 bases and J dropped 1 base, with 0 bases sitting between them. Germline-derived CDR1 and CDR2 are SEHNR and FQNEAQ (reference sequence). CDR3 length: 11 residues. CDR3 DNA sequence: TGTGCCAGCAGCTTGAACACTGAAGCTTTCTTT. Translation: CASSLNTEAFF.

The gene calls are TRBV5-1 and TRBJ2-7; TRBD1 is a possible D gene (5 bases). The CDR3 is made up of 12 amino acids. The germline V and J ends were trimmed by 6 bases and 3 bases, with 10 bases remaining between them. Per the germline V gene, CDR1 is SGHRS and CDR2 is YFSETQ. The DNA for the CDR3 is TGCGCCAGCACCGGACAAAACTACGAGCAGTACTTC. Protein product: CASTGQNYEQYF.

This clone was counted between two and nine times. This chain joins TRBV7-3 and TRBJ2-7; D is ambiguous. The CDR3 sequence is 12 residues long. V lost 5 bases, J lost 1 base, and 6 bases lay in between. CDR1 and CDR2 (germline): SGHTA, FQGTGA. The CDR3 protein is CASSPQSYEQYF. The CDR3 DNA reads as TGTGCCAGCAGCCCTCAGTCCTACGAGCAGTACTTC.

The J gene is TRBJ2-5, the V gene TRBV29-1; possible D gene TRBD1, 6 bases. CDR1 SQVTM and CDR2 ANQGSEA come from the germline V gene. CDR3 length: 12 residues. CDR3 in amino acids: CITGDTQETQYF. Here the CDR3 DNA reads TGCATCACTGGGGACACCCAAGAGACCCAGTACTTC.

The chain uses TRBV12-5 and TRBJ2-7; 11 bases line up with TRBD1. The CDR3 is made up of 16 amino acids. The junction had 11 bases not matched to a gene; V was cut back by 5 bases and J by 5 bases. The germline V gene has CDR1 LGHNT and CDR2 FRNRAP. Here the CDR3 reads CASGPSLRDRGNEQYF. CDR3 in DNA: TGTGCTAGTGGTCCATCCCTTCGGGACAGGGGGAACGAGCAGTACTTC.

This clone appeared a single time. CDR3 sequence (DNA): TGTGCCAGTAGTAAAGGTCGAGAGACCCAGTACTTC. Its protein is CASSKGRETQYF. The chain recombines TRBV19 with TRBJ2-5; no clear D. The germline gives CDR1 LNHDA, CDR2 SQIVND (reference sequence). The CDR3 covers 12 residues. V was clipped by 4 bases and J by 4 bases, with 7 bases between them.

This clone appeared once. The J gene is TRBJ1-1, the V gene TRBV19; D is unresolved. CDR1 is LNHDA and CDR2 is SQIVND in the germline V gene (reference sequence). The CDR3 has 14 amino acids. V shed 2 bases and J shed 2 bases, with 9 bases lying between them. The DNA of the CDR3 is TGTGCCAGTAGTATAAGGGCAGCCAACACTGAAGCTTTCTTT. Translation gives CASSIRAANTEAFF.

V usage is TRBV10-3 and J usage is TRBJ1-1; D gene ambiguous. Germline V CDR1 and CDR2: ENHRY, SYGVKD. The CDR3 is 13 residues long. The ends were cut back, 6 bases at V and 0 bases at J, with 8 bases in the middle. CDR3 coding DNA: TGTGCCATCAGGACGGAAGTGAACACTGAAGCTTTCTTT. Its translation is CAIRTEVNTEAFF.

This clone was counted only a few times. This sequence joins TRBV21-1 and TRBJ1-5; the D call of TRBD1 is as the table states it, not checked on the DNA. TRBV21-1 is an annotated pseudogene. The CDR3 covers 14 residues. The CDR3 loop reads CASSKEGNYQPQHF. CDR3 coding DNA: TGTGCCAGCAGCAAAGAGGGGAACTATCAGCCCCAGCATTTT.

V gene TRBV29-1 combines with J gene TRBJ1-1; D possibly corresponds to TRBD1 (5 bases). Trimming removed 3 bases at V and 4 bases at J, with 12 bases between. The CDR3 has 13 amino acids. Germline lookup yields CDR1 SQVTM and CDR2 ANQGSEA. The CDR3 DNA reads as TGCAGCGTTGATCCCGGGGCGTCCACTGAAGCTTTCTTT. Residues: CSVDPGASTEAFF. Based on the CDR3 plus reference TRBV29-1 and TRBJ1-1, the full variable domain is SAVISQKPSRDICQRGTSLTIQCQVDSQVTMMFWYRQQPGQSLTLIATANQGSEATYESGFVIDKFPISRPNLTFSTLTVSNMSPEDSSIYLCSVDPGASTEAFFGQGTRLTVV.

The rearrangement uses TRBV30 and TRBJ2-7; 10 positions match TRBD1. The CDR3 runs to 12 residues. Trimming removed 5 bases from V and 7 bases from J; junction bases left unmatched: 5. CDR1 GTSNPN and CDR2 SVGIG come from the germline V gene (reference sequence). CDR3 sequence (DNA): TGTGCCTGGGACAGGGGGCGAGAGGAGCAGTACTTC. Translating gives CAWDRGREEQYF.

V gene TRBV18 combines with J gene TRBJ1-4, with TRBD1 matching over 8 bases. Per the germline V gene, CDR1 is KGHSH and CDR2 is LQKENI. The trim removed 3 bases at V and 7 bases at J, leaving 7 bases unmatched. The CDR3 totals 15 residues. The CDR3 region has the DNA TGTGCCAGCTCACCCGGGACAGGTACTTTTGAAAAACTGTTTTTT. This codes for CASSPGTGTFEKLFF. Full variable domain (remainder filled in from reference TRBV18 and TRBJ1-4): NAGVMQNPRHLVRRRGQEARLRCSPMKGHSHVYWYRQLPEEGLKFMVYLQKENIIDESGMPKERFSAEFPKEGPSILRIQQVVRGDSAAYFCASSPGTGTFEKLFFGSGTQLSVL.

The V and J genes are TRBV15 and TRBJ1-4, with a weak D call TRBD1 (6 bases). Germline CDR1 LNHNV, CDR2 YYDKDF (reference sequence). V gave up 0 bases and J gave up 6 bases, with 11 bases separating them. There are 15 residues in the CDR3. Here the CDR3 reads CATSRDAGVDEKLFF. Written as DNA, the CDR3 is TGTGCCACCAGCAGAGATGCAGGGGTGGATGAAAAACTGTTTTTT. Based on the CDR3 plus reference TRBV15 and TRBJ1-4, the full variable domain is DAMVIQNPRYQVTQFGKPVTLSCSQTLNHNVMYWYQQKSSQAPKLLFHYYDKDFNNEADTPDNFQSRRPNTSFCFLDIRSPGLGDTAMYLCATSRDAGVDEKLFFGSGTQLSVL.

The chain combines TRBV6-6 with TRBJ2-5, with D perhaps matching TRBD2 (5 bases). Germline V gene lookup returns CDR1 MNHNY and CDR2 SVGAGI (reference sequence). Trimming took 7 bases from V and 4 from J, leaving 10 bases between them. CDR3 length equals 12 residues. The CDR3 reads CASTAAGETQYF. As DNA, the CDR3 is TGTGCCAGCACGGCGGCGGGAGAGACCCAGTACTTC.

The J gene is TRBJ1-2, the V gene TRBV2; D call uncertain. V was trimmed by 6 bases and J by 4 bases, leaving 12 bases between them. Looked up from germline, CDR1 is SNHLY and CDR2 is FYNNEI. The CDR3 contains 13 residues. The CDR3 loop reads CASRTQEGYGYTF. CDR3 DNA sequence: TGTGCCAGCAGAACCCAGGAGGGCTATGGCTACACCTTC. The variable domain in full, with the rest retrieved from reference TRBV2 and TRBJ1-2, is EPEVTQTPSHQVTQMGQEVILRCVPISNHLYFYWYRQILGQKVEFLVSFYNNEISEKSEIFDDQFSVERPDGSNFTLKIRSTKLEDSAMYFCASRTQEGYGYTFGSGTRLTVV.

V gene TRBV7-9 combines with J gene TRBJ2-3; possibly TRBD2 for D (6 bases). This CDR3 is 15 amino acids long. Trimming cost V 8 bases and J 2 bases, with 17 bases left between them. The germline gives CDR1 SEHNR, CDR2 FQNEAQ (reference sequence). The CDR3 is CASADRDSYTDTQYF. The CDR3 DNA reads as TGTGCCAGCGCAGACCGGGACTCATACACAGATACGCAGTATTTT. The whole variable domain, filled in from reference TRBV7-9 and TRBJ2-3, reads DTGVSQNPRHKITKRGQNVTFRCDPISEHNRLYWYRQTLGQGPEFLTYFQNEAQLEKSRLLSDRFSAERPKGSFSTLEIQRTEQGDSAMYLCASADRDSYTDTQYFGPGTRLTVL.

The chain is built from TRBV10-3 and TRBJ2-3, with D perhaps matching TRBD2 (6 bases). Between the trimmed V and J ends, which lost 4 bases and 6 bases, there was a span of 11 bases. The CDR3 consists of 13 residues. Germline V CDR1 and CDR2: ENHRY, SYGVKD. The CDR3 protein is CAISAGTADTQYF. CDR3 nucleotides: TGTGCCATCAGTGCTGGGACTGCTGATACGCAGTATTTT.

On this clone: No DNA is shown, since the ends of the CDR3 on it are uncertain; the CDR3 is the one TCRdb lists. This sequence joins TRBV12-1 and TRBJ2-1; the table's D call of TRBD1 was not tested on the DNA. TRBV12-1 corresponds to a pseudogene. The CDR3 spans 13 residues, counting both ends. The CDR3 sequence is CASSFGAGNEQFF.

The chain links TRBV4-1 to TRBJ1-1; no reliable D call. Germline V gives CDR1 MGHRA, CDR2 YSYEKL. This CDR3 comprises 12 residues. The V gene lost 3 bases and the J gene lost 6 bases, with 8 bases spanning the gap. Here the CDR3 DNA reads TGCGCCAGCAGCCACTCGGGCGCTGAAGCTTTCTTT. Protein product: CASSHSGAEAFF.

The chain joins TRBV6-5 to TRBJ2-7, with 9 positions matching TRBD1. The germline CDR1 and CDR2 sequences are MNHEY and SVGAGI. CDR3 length: 16 residues. V gave up 0 bases and J gave up 1 base; unmatched junction bases: 4. The CDR3 here is CASSYSDRGNSYEQYF. CDR3 nucleotide sequence: TGTGCCAGCAGTTACTCTGACAGGGGGAATTCCTACGAGCAGTACTTC.

This rearrangement joins TRBV7-9 to TRBJ1-1; 9 nucleotides align to TRBD1. Losses at the gene ends were 5 bases for V and 1 base for J; bases not matched to a gene: 5. Germline assignment: CDR1 SEHNR and CDR2 FQNEAQ (reference sequence). The CDR3 runs 15 residues. The CDR3 DNA reads as TGTGCCAGCAGCCCGGGACAGGGCTGGAACACTGAAGCTTTCTTT. Translation: CASSPGQGWNTEAFF.

The chain has TRBV7-2 and TRBJ2-3, with 8 nucleotides matching TRBD2. The germline V gene encodes CDR1 SGHTA and CDR2 FQGNSA. This CDR3 spans 14 amino acids. Trimming cost V 3 bases and J 5 bases; bases outside gene matches: 4. The DNA for the CDR3 is TGTGCCAGCAGCTTGGGACTAGATTTAGATACGCAGTATTTT. Its protein product is CASSLGLDLDTQYF.

The rearrangement joins TRBV9 to TRBJ2-7; tentative D call: TRBD2 (5 bases). This CDR3 contains 15 residues. With 0 bases removed from V and 0 bases from J, the gap between germline ends came to 10 bases. From germline, CDR1 is SGDLS and CDR2 YYNGEE. The CDR3 loop is CASSVDGVSSYEQYF. CDR3 DNA sequence: TGTGCCAGCAGCGTAGACGGGGTGAGCTCCTACGAGCAGTACTTC.

This chain uses TRBV19 with TRBJ1-1; no clear D gene. The CDR3 extends over 15 amino acids. V lost 7 bases and J 5 bases, leaving 20 bases between the germline ends. Germline values: CDR1 LNHDA, CDR2 SQIVND (reference sequence). The CDR3 here is CASTVVNLGGTEAFF. In DNA form, the CDR3 reads TGTGCCAGTACCGTCGTAAATCTGGGTGGGACTGAAGCTTTCTTT.

The rearrangement joins TRBV5-3 to TRBJ1-1, with D uncertain. TRBV5-3 is recorded as an ORF, its role being uncertain. The CDR3 is made up of 13 amino acids. V lost 0 bases to trimming and J lost 1 base, with 4 bases between them. The CDR3 nucleotides read TGTGCCAGAAGCTTGGCCTGGAACACTGAAGCTTTCTTT. Translating it yields CARSLAWNTEAFF.

The rearrangement links TRBV28 to TRBJ2-1; 10 nucleotides align to TRBD2. There are 18 residues in the CDR3. The germline V gene encodes CDR1 MDHEN and CDR2 SYDVKM. V gave up 1 base and J gave up 4 bases; unmatched junction bases: 10. This chain's CDR3 is CASSLYGGASGRYNEQFF. For the CDR3, the DNA is TGTGCCAGCAGTTTATATGGTGGGGCTAGCGGGAGATACAATGAGCAGTTCTTC.

Note on this clone: The junction shows a germline mismatch at one end, possibly a read error. The chain uses TRBV4-2 and TRBJ2-1; 12 nucleotides match TRBD2. Germline CDR1 is LGHNA and CDR2 is YNFKEQ. The CDR3 spans 16 residues. The CDR3 DNA sequence: TGTGCCAGCACCCAATCCCTGACTAGCGGGAGCACTGAGCAGTTCTTC. It yields the protein CASTQSLTSGSTEQFF.

This clone was picked up one time. The chain is built from TRBV5-1 and TRBJ1-4; D is possibly TRBD1 (5 bases). Germline V gives CDR1 SGHRS, CDR2 YFSETQ. Trimming left V 7 bases short and J 3 bases short, with 19 bases between. The CDR3 spans 16 residues. Here the CDR3 DNA reads TGCGCCAGCCGAGAACGGGGGTTTAGGTCTAATGAAAAACTGTTTTTT. Translating it yields CASRERGFRSNEKLFF.